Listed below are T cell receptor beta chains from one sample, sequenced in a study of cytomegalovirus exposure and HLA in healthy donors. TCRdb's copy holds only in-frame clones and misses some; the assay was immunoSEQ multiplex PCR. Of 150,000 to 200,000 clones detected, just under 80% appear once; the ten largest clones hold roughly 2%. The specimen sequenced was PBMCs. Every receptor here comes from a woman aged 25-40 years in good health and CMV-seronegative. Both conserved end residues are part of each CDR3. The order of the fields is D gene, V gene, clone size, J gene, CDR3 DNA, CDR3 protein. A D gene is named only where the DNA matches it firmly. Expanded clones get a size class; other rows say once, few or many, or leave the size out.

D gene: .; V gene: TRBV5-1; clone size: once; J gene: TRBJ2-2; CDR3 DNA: TGCGCCAGCAGCTTGTCAACGAACACCGGGGAGCTGTTTTTT; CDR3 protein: CASSLSTNTGELFF
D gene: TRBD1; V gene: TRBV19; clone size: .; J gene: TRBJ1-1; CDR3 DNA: TGTGCCAGTAGTTTCGGACAGGGGAACACTGAAGCTTTCTTT; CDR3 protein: CASSFGQGNTEAFF
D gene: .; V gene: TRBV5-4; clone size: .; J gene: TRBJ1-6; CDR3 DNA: TGTGCCGCCGGGACATCGATGTGGGGTCCCCTCCACTTT; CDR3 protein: CAAGTSMWGPLHF
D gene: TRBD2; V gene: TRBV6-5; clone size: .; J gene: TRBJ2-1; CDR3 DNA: TGTGCCGGCAGCCCGGGGGGGCCGTCCTACAATGAGCAGTTCTTC; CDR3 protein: CAGSPGGPSYNEQFF
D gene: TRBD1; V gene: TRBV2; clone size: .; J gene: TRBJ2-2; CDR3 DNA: TGTGCCAGCAGTGGTCTCGGGACAGGGAACACCGGGGAGCTGTTTTTT; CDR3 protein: CASSGLGTGNTGELFF
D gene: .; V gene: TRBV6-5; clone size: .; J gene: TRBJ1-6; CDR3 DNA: TGTGCCAGCACCCCTAGCACCAATTCACCCCTCCACTTT; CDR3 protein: CASTPSTNSPLHF
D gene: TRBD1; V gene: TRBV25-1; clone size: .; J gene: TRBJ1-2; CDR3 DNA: TGTGCCAGCAGTGAATTCTGGACAGGGGATGGCTACACCTTC; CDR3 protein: CASSEFWTGDGYTF
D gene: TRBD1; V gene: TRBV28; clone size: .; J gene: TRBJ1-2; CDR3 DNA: TGTGCCAGCAGTTTAACCCCAGACAGGGATTACACCTTC; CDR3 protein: CASSLTPDRDYTF
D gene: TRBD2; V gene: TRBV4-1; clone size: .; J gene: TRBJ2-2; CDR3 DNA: TGCGCCAGCAGCCATCCCGAGCGGGGGGCGAACACCGGGGAGCTGTTTTTT; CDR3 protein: CASSHPERGANTGELFF
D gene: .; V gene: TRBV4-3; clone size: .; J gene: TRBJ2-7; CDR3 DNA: TGCGCCAGCAGCCAAGGTACTAGAGCAGACTACGAGCAGTACTTC; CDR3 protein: CASSQGTRADYEQYF
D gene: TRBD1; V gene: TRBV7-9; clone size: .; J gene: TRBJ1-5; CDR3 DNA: TGTGCCAGCAGCTTACTGACAGGGGAACAGCCCCAGCATTTT; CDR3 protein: CASSLLTGEQPQHF
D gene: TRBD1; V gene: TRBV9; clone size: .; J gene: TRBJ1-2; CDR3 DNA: TGTGCCAGCAGCGCTAGGGGGGGGACAGGGAATGGCTACACCTTC; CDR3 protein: CASSARGGTGNGYTF
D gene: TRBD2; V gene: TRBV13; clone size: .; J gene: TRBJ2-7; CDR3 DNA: TGTGCCAGCAGCTTAGGAGGTAGCGGGGGCTACGAGCAGTACTTC; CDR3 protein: CASSLGGSGGYEQYF
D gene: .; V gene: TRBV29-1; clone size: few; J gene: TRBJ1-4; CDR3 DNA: TGCAGCGCCAGGGTCGGTAATGAAAAACTGTTTTTT; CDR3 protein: CSARVGNEKLFF
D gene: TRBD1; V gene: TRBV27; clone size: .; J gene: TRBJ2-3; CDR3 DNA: TGTGCCAGCAGTTATACGGACAGGGGGCGAGGCACAGATACGCAGTATTTT; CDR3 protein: CASSYTDRGRGTDTQYF
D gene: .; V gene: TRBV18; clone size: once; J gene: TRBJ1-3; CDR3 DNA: TGTGCCAGCTCACCATTAGGGGGTGGCTCTGGAAACACCATATATTTT; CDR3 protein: CASSPLGGGSGNTIYF
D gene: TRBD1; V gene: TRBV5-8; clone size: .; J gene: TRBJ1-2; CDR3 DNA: TGTGCCAGCAGCTGGGCAGGGGGCGGAGGGGGCTACACCTTC; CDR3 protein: CASSWAGGGGGYTF
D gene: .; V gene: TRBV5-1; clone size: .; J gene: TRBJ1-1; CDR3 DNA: TGCGCCAGCAGCTTGGCCCGGACAGCCGAAGCTTTCTTT; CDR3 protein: CASSLARTAEAFF
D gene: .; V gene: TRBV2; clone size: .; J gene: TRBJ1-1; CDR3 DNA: TGTGCCAGCAGTGCATGGGGGGGGAACACTGAAGCTTTCTTT; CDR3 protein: CASSAWGGNTEAFF